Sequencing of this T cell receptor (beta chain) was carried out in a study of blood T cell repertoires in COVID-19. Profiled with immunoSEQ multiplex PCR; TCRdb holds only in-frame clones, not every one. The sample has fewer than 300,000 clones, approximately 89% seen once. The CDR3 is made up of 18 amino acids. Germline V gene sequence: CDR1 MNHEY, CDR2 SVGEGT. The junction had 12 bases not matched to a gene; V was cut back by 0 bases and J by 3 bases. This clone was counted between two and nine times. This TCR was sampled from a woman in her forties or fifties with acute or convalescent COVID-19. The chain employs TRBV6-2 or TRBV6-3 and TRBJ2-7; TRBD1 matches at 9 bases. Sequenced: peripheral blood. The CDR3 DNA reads TGTGCCAGCAGTTACTCCCTAGCAGGTGGGACAGGGAACTACGAGCAGTACTTC. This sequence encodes CASSYSLAGGTGNYEQYF.